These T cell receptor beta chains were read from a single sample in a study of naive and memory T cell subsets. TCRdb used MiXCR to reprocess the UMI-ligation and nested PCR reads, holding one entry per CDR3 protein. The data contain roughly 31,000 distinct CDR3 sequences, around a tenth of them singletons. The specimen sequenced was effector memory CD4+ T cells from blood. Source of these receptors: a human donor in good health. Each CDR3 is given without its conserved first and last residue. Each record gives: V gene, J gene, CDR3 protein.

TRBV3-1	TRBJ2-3	ASSLRTGGTDTQY
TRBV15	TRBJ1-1	ATSRSTGAEAF
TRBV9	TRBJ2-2	ASRGGANTGELF
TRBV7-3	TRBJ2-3	ASSWGLPTDTQY
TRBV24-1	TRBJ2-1	AGRGGGSGRAMPYNEQF
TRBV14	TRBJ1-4	ASSAGMNEKLF
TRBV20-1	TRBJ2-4	SASIGLGTGPLGNIQY
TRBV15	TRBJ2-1	ATSRDTSGRFEQF
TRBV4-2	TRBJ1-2	ASSQTQDSNYGYT
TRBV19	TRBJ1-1	ASNSGTGKGMNTEAF
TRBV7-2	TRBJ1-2	ASSPEGPGGNYGYT
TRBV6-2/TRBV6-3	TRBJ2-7	ASSRPGQTSYEQY
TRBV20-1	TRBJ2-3	SARRLGTVSTDTQY
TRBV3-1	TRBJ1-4	ASSPGTGEKLF
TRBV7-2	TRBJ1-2	ASSQSQAPIDGYT
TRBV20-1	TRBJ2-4	SGGGAPMGKNIQY
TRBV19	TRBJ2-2	ASSGTGSGELF
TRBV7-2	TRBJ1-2	ASSPGQQHGYT
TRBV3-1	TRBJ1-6	ASSPRTGPFSYNSPLH
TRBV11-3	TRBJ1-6	ASSNRTGDNSPLH
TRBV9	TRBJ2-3	ASSVERTPQY
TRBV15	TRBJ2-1	ATSKGQGYEQF
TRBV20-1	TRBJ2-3	SARGSSGSSTDTQY
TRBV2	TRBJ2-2	ASSGLGGPGTGELF
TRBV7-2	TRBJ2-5	ASSQTYSGSGTQY
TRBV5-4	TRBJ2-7	ASSLGSGRGSEQY
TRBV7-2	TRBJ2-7	ASSLGPGESSYEQY
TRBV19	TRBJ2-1	ASSNRDNEQF
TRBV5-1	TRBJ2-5	ASSSTGSSEETQY
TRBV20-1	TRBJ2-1	SARVGLAGSYNEQF
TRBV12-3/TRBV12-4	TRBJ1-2	ASRHQGYYGYT
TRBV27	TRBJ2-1	ASRLADLNEQF
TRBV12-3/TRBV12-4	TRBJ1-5	ASNGGSSNQPQH
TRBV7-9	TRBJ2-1	ASSLGDLQF
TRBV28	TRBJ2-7	ASKDRDYEQY
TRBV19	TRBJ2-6	ASSTMPGTPKTGANVLT
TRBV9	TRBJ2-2	ASRRLDRAGELF
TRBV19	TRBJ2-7	ASSTRQAGSYEQY
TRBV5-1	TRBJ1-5	ASSSDLDQPQH
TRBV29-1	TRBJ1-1	SGAQGSRPEAF
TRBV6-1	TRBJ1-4	ASSDYTLIGSPNEKLF
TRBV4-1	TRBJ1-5	ASSQDIGGRRNQPQH
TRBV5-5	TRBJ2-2	ASSTGLNTGELF
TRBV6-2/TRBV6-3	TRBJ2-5	ASSRSGGPTVQY
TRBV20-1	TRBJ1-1	SARGDGLNTEAF
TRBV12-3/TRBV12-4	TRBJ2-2	ASSTGLAGTGELF
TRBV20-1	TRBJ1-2	SARGGSESYGYT
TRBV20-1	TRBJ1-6	SANPQGSNSPLH
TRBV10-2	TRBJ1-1	ASKSQSLNTEAF
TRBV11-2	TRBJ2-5	ASSPGTSGISETQY
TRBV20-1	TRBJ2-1	SARQGSLLNEQF
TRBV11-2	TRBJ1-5	ASSLWRGARQPQH